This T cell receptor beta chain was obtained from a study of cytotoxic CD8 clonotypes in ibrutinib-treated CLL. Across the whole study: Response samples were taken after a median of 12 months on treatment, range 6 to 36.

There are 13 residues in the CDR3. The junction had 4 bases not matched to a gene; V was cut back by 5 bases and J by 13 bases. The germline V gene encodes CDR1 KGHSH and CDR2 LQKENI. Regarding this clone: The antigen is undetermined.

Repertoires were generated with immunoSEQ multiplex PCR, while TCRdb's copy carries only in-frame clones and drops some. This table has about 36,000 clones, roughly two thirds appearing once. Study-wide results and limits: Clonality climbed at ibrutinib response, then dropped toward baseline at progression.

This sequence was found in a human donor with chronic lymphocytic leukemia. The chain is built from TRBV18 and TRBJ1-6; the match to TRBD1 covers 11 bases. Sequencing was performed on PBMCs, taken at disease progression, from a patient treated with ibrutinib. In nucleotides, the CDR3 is TGTGCCAGCTCAGACGGACAGGGGGCGCCCCTCCACTTT. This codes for CASSDGQGAPLHF.